The 14 T cell receptor beta chains given below trace back to one sample, sequenced in a study of T cell responses to AZD1222 COVID-19 vaccine. Sequenced by immunoSEQ multiplex PCR; TCRdb stores in-frame clones only, minus some. The data contain 150,000 to 160,000 clones, 90% to 95% of them singletons. Specimen: peripheral blood, collected 28 days after the second AZD1222 dose. The receptor source for this set is an adult who received the AZD1222 COVID-19 vaccine.

The rearrangement joins TRBV5-4 to TRBJ1-6; D unclear. V lost 6 bases and J 4 bases, leaving 11 bases between the germline ends. This CDR3 spans 14 amino acids. The germline gives CDR1 SGHNT, CDR2 YYREEE (reference sequence). CDR3: CASTSEGYNSPLHF. The CDR3 DNA reads TGTGCCAGCACCTCGGAGGGATATAATTCACCCCTCCACTTT. Together with reference TRBV5-4 and TRBJ1-6, the CDR3 gives the full variable domain: ETGVTQSPTHLIKTRGQQVTLRCSSQSGHNTVSWYQQALGQGPQFIFQYYREEENGRGNFPPRFSGLQFPNYSSELNVNALELDDSALYLCASTSEGYNSPLHFGNGTRLTVT.

V gene TRBV27 combines with J gene TRBJ2-7, with D hard to call. Germline lookup yields CDR1 MNHEY and CDR2 SMNVEV (reference sequence). Trimming took off 4 bases at V and 6 bases at J, with 7 bases between the two ends. The CDR3 length is 11 residues. In nucleotides, the CDR3 is TGTGCCAGCAGTTCCGGGCTCGAGCAGTACTTC. Translation gives CASSSGLEQYF.

The chain joins TRBV6-5 to TRBJ1-6, with a tentative D call TRBD1 (5 bases). The CDR3 covers 13 residues. From germline, CDR1 is MNHEY and CDR2 SVGAGI. V was trimmed by 6 bases and J by 7 bases, leaving 10 bases between them. The CDR3 reads CASRLTENSPLHF. CDR3 DNA: TGTGCCAGCAGGCTGACAGAGAATTCACCCCTCCACTTT.

This rearrangement joins TRBV27 to TRBJ2-1; the D gene is possibly TRBD2 (5 bases). V lost 3 bases to trimming and J lost 2 bases, with 8 bases between them. Germline V lookup: CDR1 MNHEY, CDR2 SMNVEV (reference sequence). This CDR3 has 14 residues. The CDR3 reads CASSLSGTYNEQFF. The CDR3 nucleotides are TGTGCCAGCAGTTTGTCGGGGACCTACAATGAGCAGTTCTTC.

This chain links TRBV11-2 with TRBJ2-7; D remains unclear. CDR1 is SGHAT, CDR2 FQNNGV, per germline. The V and J ends lost 4 bases and 0 bases respectively, with 1 base between them. The CDR3 runs 11 residues. The CDR3: CASSYSYEQYF. The CDR3 DNA follows: TGTGCCAGCAGCTACTCCTACGAGCAGTACTTC.

This sequence joins TRBV28 and TRBJ1-2; a weak D match, TRBD1 (6 bases). Looked up from germline, CDR1 is MDHEN and CDR2 is SYDVKM. This CDR3 contains 16 residues. Between the trimmed V and J ends, which lost 4 bases and 1 base, there was a span of 16 bases. The CDR3 coding sequence is TGTGCCAGCAGTTCGATATTGGCAGGGGATAACTATGGCTACACCTTC. This translates into CASSSILAGDNYGYTF.

V usage is TRBV10-1 and J usage is TRBJ2-1; D gene uncertain. Germline V gene data show CDR1 as WNHNN and CDR2 as SYGVQD (reference sequence). V lost 2 bases and J 4 bases, leaving 12 bases between the germline ends. The CDR3 is 15 residues long. CDR3 nucleotides: TGCGCCAGCAGTGAGAAGGCCTGGGGATACAATGAGCAGTTCTTC. Its protein product is CASSEKAWGYNEQFF.

Concerning this clone: The same CDR3 also results from other DNA sequences found in this sample. The chain combines TRBV3-1 (or the pseudogene TRBV3-2) with TRBJ2-1; 14 nucleotides agree with TRBD2. The CDR3 spans 13 residues. Germline CDR1 is LGHDT and CDR2 is YNNKEL (reference sequence). V shed 8 bases and J 7 bases; nucleotides not matched to a gene: 1. Here the CDR3 reads CASRLAGGNEQFF. The CDR3 nucleotides read TGTGCCAGCCGACTAGCGGGAGGGAATGAGCAGTTCTTC.

The chain is built from TRBV27 and TRBJ1-1, with D possibly being TRBD1 (6 bases). Trimming took off 3 bases at V and 5 bases at J, with 13 bases between the two ends. Per germline, CDR1 MNHEY and CDR2 SMNVEV (reference sequence). The CDR3 is 14 amino acids. The CDR3 loop is CASSFRGARTEAFF. In DNA, the CDR3 is TGTGCCAGCAGTTTTCGGGGGGCGAGAACTGAAGCTTTCTTT.

The J gene is TRBJ2-7, the V gene TRBV27; D remains unclear. This CDR3 spans 15 amino acids. The germline V gene encodes CDR1 MNHEY and CDR2 SMNVEV (reference sequence). V lost 8 bases and J 0 bases, leaving 17 bases between the germline ends. This chain's CDR3 is CASGLSGVGSYEQYF. The CDR3 DNA reads as TGTGCCAGCGGCTTATCAGGAGTAGGCTCCTACGAGCAGTACTTC.

This clone appeared once. V usage is TRBV28 and J usage is TRBJ2-7; no definite D call. V shed 1 base and J shed 0 bases, with 10 bases lying between them. The CDR3 is 15 amino acids. Germline V gives CDR1 MDHEN, CDR2 SYDVKM. The CDR3, as DNA: TGTGCCAGCAGTTTATTAAATCCGGGCTCCTACGAGCAGTACTTC. Its protein is CASSLLNPGSYEQYF. Drawing the rest from reference TRBV28 and TRBJ2-7, the complete variable domain is DVKVTQSSRYLVKRTGEKVFLECVQDMDHENMFWYRQDPGLGLRLIYFSYDVKMKEKGDIPEGYSVSREKKERFSLILESASTNQTSMYLCASSLLNPGSYEQYFGPGTRLTVT.

This clone was observed a few times. CDR3: CASSLDGGPGELFF. The CDR3 DNA is TGTGCCAGCAGCTTAGACGGGGGGCCCGGGGAGCTGTTTTTT. This chain connects TRBV7-2 to TRBJ2-2, with D maybe TRBD2 (7 bases). Germline-derived CDR1 and CDR2 are SGHTA and FQGNSA. V was cut by 1 base and J by 6 bases, with 9 bases left in between. The CDR3 has 14 residues.

V and J are TRBV28 and TRBJ1-4; D is uncertain. The CDR3 sequence is 15 residues long. Germline CDR1 and CDR2: MDHEN and SYDVKM. Deletions cut 3 bases from V and 0 bases from J, with 8 bases between. CDR3: CASSFPSATNEKLFF. The DNA of the CDR3 is TGTGCCAGCAGTTTCCCATCTGCAACTAATGAAAAACTGTTTTTT.

The CDR3 loop is CASMASGELFF. The CDR3 bases are TGTGCCAGTATGGCGTCGGGGGAGCTGTTTTTT. The chain joins TRBV19 to TRBJ2-2; D is ambiguous. V was pared by 7 bases and J by 8 bases, with 8 bases between. Per germline, CDR1 LNHDA and CDR2 SQIVND (reference sequence). There are 11 residues in the CDR3.